Sequencing of this T cell receptor (beta chain) was carried out in a study of radiotherapy plus CTLA-4 blockade in lung cancer. As for the study in general: Objective response was observed in about 19% of patients, and disease control in 31%. The study, taken as a whole, reports: The study found tumor-derived TCR clones expanded in blood after radiotherapy plus ipilimumab.

Of note for this clone: The antigen remains unidentified.

The CDR3 loop spans 14 amino acids. V lost 5 bases and J 9 bases, leaving 14 bases between the germline ends. The germline V gene has CDR1 SGHTA and CDR2 FQGTGA. Profiled with immunoSEQ multiplex PCR; TCRdb holds only in-frame clones, not every one. The table shows roughly 63,000 clones, with 72% occurring only once. People whose metastatic non-small-cell lung cancer was chemo-refractory got focal radiation along with CTLA-4 blockade by ipilimumab. This clonotype was sampled from a human donor with non-small cell lung cancer whose response to radiotherapy plus ipilimumab could not be evaluated. Sequencing was performed on peripheral blood, taken from a patient treated with radiotherapy plus ipilimumab. This chain connects TRBV7-3 to TRBJ1-6; D possibly corresponds to TRBD1 (6 bases). In DNA, the CDR3 is TGTGCCAGCAGCCGGAAAGGGGGGGGTTCACCCCTCCACTTT. This gives the protein CASSRKGGGSPLHF. The whole variable domain, filled in from reference TRBV7-3 and TRBJ1-6, reads GAGVSQTPSNKVTEKGKYVELRCDPISGHTALYWYRQSLGQGPEFLIYFQGTGAADDSGLPNDRFFAVRPEGSVSTLKIQRTERGDSAVYLCASSRKGGGSPLHFGNGTRLTVT.